The TCR beta chain described here comes from a study of CD8 T cells in ankylosing spondylitis. About this clonotype itself: Its specificity is unknown.

The germline V gene encodes CDR1 LNHDA and CDR2 SQIVND (reference sequence). The V and J ends lost 7 bases and 2 bases respectively, with 8 bases between them. This CDR3 has 12 residues. With molecular barcodes, quantitative 5'-RACE was used to make the TCR beta libraries. TCRdb independently ran MiXCR on the 5' RACE reads; one entry per CDR3 protein. The sample has about 220,000 distinct CDR3 sequences, more than 25% seen once; the top ten hold under 8%. Study-wide points: About 8 highly homologous variants made up a TCR beta motif, and this motif appeared characteristic of ankylosing spondylitis blood.

The sample comprised blood, either unsorted or a sorted T cell fraction (not recorded which). The chain recombines TRBV19 with TRBJ1-2; D gene ambiguous. The receptor was isolated from a male donor with ankylosing spondylitis or in good health (not recorded which). CDR3 sequence: CASTTQNYGYTF. In DNA, the CDR3 is TGTGCCAGTACTACACAAAACTATGGCTACACCTTC.